Listed below are T cell receptor beta chains from one sample, sequenced in a study of identical twins. TCRdb used MiXCR to reprocess the 5' RACE reads, holding one entry per CDR3 protein. The data contain about 890,000 distinct CDR3 sequences, roughly an eighth of them seen just once; the ten biggest clones take up around 1.6%. The data were also submitted as part of a second study, on yellow fever vaccine responses in identical twins.

The sequenced material came from PBMCs. The receptors originated from a woman under 30 in good health. The CDR3 runs from the conserved cysteine through the conserved F or W. D genes are given only for firm matches. Only some rows state a clone size, as once, few, many or a class for expanded clones.

clone size	V gene	D gene	J gene	CDR3 protein	CDR3 DNA
NA	TRBV7-9	TRBD1	TRBJ2-1	CASSLARSTGINEQFF	TGTGCCAGCAGCTTAGCGCGATCGACAGGGATCAATGAGCAGTTCTTC
few	TRBV5-1	TRBD2	TRBJ2-3	CASSLDGLAVRIDTQYF	TGCGCCAGCAGCTTGGACGGACTAGCGGTTAGGATAGATACGCAGTATTTT
NA	TRBV18	NA	TRBJ2-3	CASSPLRLDSSTDTQYF	TGTGCCAGCTCACCATTACGCCTGGACAGTAGCACAGATACGCAGTATTTT
few	TRBV2	NA	TRBJ2-7	CAVIAASSYEQYF	TGTGCCGTCATAGCGGCGAGCTCCTACGAGCAGTACTTC
many	TRBV5-1	NA	TRBJ2-1	CASSLALAAYNEQFF	TGCGCCAGCAGCTTGGCATTAGCGGCTTACAATGAGCAGTTCTTC
NA	TRBV13	TRBD1	TRBJ2-1	CASSWDRERDNEQFF	TGTGCCAGCAGCTGGGACAGAGAAAGGGACAATGAGCAGTTCTTC
NA	TRBV7-9	TRBD2	TRBJ2-1	CASSSTPLKSGGNEQFF	TGTGCCAGCAGCTCCACACCTCTTAAGTCGGGGGGTAATGAGCAGTTCTTC
NA	TRBV29-1	TRBD2	TRBJ2-1	CSVSGTSVYNEQFF	TGCAGCGTTTCCGGGACTAGCGTGTACAATGAGCAGTTCTTC
NA	TRBV28	TRBD1	TRBJ2-7	CASSLSQRTGVYEQYF	TGTGCCAGCAGTTTATCCCAACGGACAGGGGTTTACGAGCAGTACTTC
NA	TRBV7-7	TRBD2	TRBJ2-5	CASSIRLAGDETQYF	TGTGCCAGCAGCATAAGACTAGCGGGTGATGAGACCCAGTACTTC
NA	TRBV12-3/TRBV12-4	TRBD2	TRBJ2-7	CASSRGTSGAYEQYF	TGTGCCAGCAGCCGAGGGACTAGCGGCGCCTACGAGCAGTACTTC
few	TRBV7-9	NA	TRBJ2-6	CASSSTRGAQGNVLTF	TGTGCCAGCAGCAGTACCCGGGGGGCTCAGGGCAACGTCCTGACTTTC
few	TRBV7-6	NA	TRBJ2-3	CASSQPLAPQYF	TGTGCCAGCAGCCAACCCCTAGCGCCGCAGTATTTT
NA	TRBV20-1	NA	TRBJ2-1	CSARTSPGNEQFF	TGCAGTGCTCGGACATCCCCAGGCAATGAGCAGTTCTTC
few	TRBV11-2	NA	TRBJ2-7	CASSLGVRGLDEQYF	TGTGCCAGCAGCTTAGGGGTTCGAGGGCTGGACGAGCAGTACTTC
many	TRBV28	TRBD1	TRBJ2-4	CASSPGQGNIQYF	TGTGCCAGCAGTCCCGGACAGGGAAACATTCAGTACTTC
NA	TRBV5-1	NA	TRBJ2-1	CASSTGIGGDEQFF	TGCGCCAGCAGTACTGGGATAGGGGGGGATGAGCAGTTCTTC
many	TRBV27	TRBD2	TRBJ2-3	CASSSRLTPLGLVDTQYF	TGTGCCAGCAGTTCCCGACTCACCCCTCTCGGACTAGTAGATACGCAGTATTTT
many	TRBV10-3	TRBD2	TRBJ2-3	CAIRGTTGTDTQYF	TGTGCCATCAGGGGGACTACCGGCACAGATACGCAGTATTTT
NA	TRBV29-1	TRBD2	TRBJ2-7	CSVGQGLAGRYEQYF	TGCAGCGTTGGTCAAGGACTAGCGGGAAGGTACGAGCAGTACTTC
many	TRBV12-3/TRBV12-4	NA	TRBJ1-2	CASSYVGNRKRGYTF	TGTGCCAGCAGTTATGTGGGAAACAGGAAACGAGGCTACACCTTC
few	TRBV6-1	TRBD1	TRBJ2-7	CASSEQGDTSYEQYF	TGTGCCAGCAGTGAACAGGGGGATACCTCCTACGAGCAGTACTTC
NA	TRBV7-8	TRBD2	TRBJ2-1	CASSGLLADNEQFF	TGTGCCAGCAGCGGACTACTAGCGGACAATGAGCAGTTCTTC
NA	TRBV27	NA	TRBJ1-2	CASSLSHVQAYGYTF	TGTGCCAGCAGTTTATCCCACGTACAGGCCTATGGCTACACCTTC
few	TRBV6-5	NA	TRBJ2-1	CASSYSGTLPSSYNEQFF	TGTGCCAGCAGTTACTCCGGGACCCTGCCAAGCTCCTACAATGAGCAGTTCTTC
NA	TRBV6-2/TRBV6-3	NA	TRBJ1-1	CASSYSSSGQAAAFF	TGTGCCAGCAGTTACTCGTCGTCTGGGCAGGCGGCGGCTTTCTTT
few	TRBV7-9	NA	TRBJ2-3	CASSLDTNTQYF	TGTGCCAGCAGCTTAGATACAAATACGCAGTATTTT
few	TRBV15	NA	TRBJ2-3	CATSRSPSTDTQYF	TGTGCCACCAGCAGATCGCCTAGCACAGATACGCAGTATTTT
few	TRBV7-9	NA	TRBJ2-1	CASSALSGSYKNEQFF	TGTGCCAGCAGCGCGCTATCGGGGTCGTACAAGAATGAGCAGTTCTTC
few	TRBV12-3/TRBV12-4	NA	TRBJ1-1	CASTLQGRRGRAFF	TGTGCCAGCACCTTACAGGGAAGACGTGGTCGAGCTTTCTTT
NA	TRBV3-1	NA	TRBJ1-2	CASSPAPGPYGYTF	TGTGCCAGCAGCCCGGCTCCTGGCCCCTATGGCTACACCTTC
few	TRBV9	NA	TRBJ2-2	CASSVHSGANTGELFF	TGTGCCAGCAGCGTACATTCGGGAGCGAACACCGGGGAGCTGTTTTTT
NA	TRBV21-1	NA	TRBJ2-3	CASSMDWTDGSTDTQYF	TGTGCCAGCAGCATGGACTGGACAGACGGTTCCACAGATACGCAGTATTTT
few	TRBV27	NA	TRBJ2-3	CASRTFDPLPTDTQYF	TGTGCCAGCAGGACATTCGACCCCCTTCCCACAGATACGCAGTATTTT
many	TRBV12-3/TRBV12-4	NA	TRBJ1-2	CASSLGSAGYTF	TGTGCCAGCAGTTTAGGGTCTGCTGGCTACACCTTC
NA	TRBV20-1	NA	TRBJ2-7	CSARGSLSYEQYF	TGCAGTGCTAGGGGTAGCCTCTCCTACGAGCAGTACTTC
NA	TRBV4-1	NA	TRBJ2-7	CASSQKTRQSYEQYF	TGCGCCAGCAGCCAGAAGACAAGACAATCCTACGAGCAGTACTTC
NA	TRBV3-1	TRBD1	TRBJ2-5	CASSPGQAVETQYF	TGTGCCAGCAGCCCAGGACAGGCCGTGGAGACCCAGTACTTC
NA	TRBV5-5	TRBD1	TRBJ1-5	CASRYGDSSNQPQHF	TGTGCCAGCAGATACGGGGACAGTTCAAATCAGCCCCAGCATTTT
NA	TRBV20-1	TRBD2	TRBJ2-3	CSARRLAEGTDTQYF	TGCAGTGCTAGGCGTCTAGCGGAGGGCACAGATACGCAGTATTTT
few	TRBV5-1	TRBD1	TRBJ1-1	CASSEASSLGQTEAFF	TGCGCCAGCAGCGAGGCCAGCAGCTTGGGACAGACTGAAGCTTTCTTT
few	TRBV19	TRBD1	TRBJ1-1	CASRTGPYTEAFF	TGTGCCAGTAGGACAGGGCCTTACACTGAAGCTTTCTTT
few	TRBV28	TRBD2	TRBJ2-1	CASSSKREGAHNEQFF	TGTGCCAGCAGTTCCAAGCGGGAGGGCGCCCACAATGAGCAGTTCTTC
few	TRBV6-5	TRBD2	TRBJ2-1	CASSYSSSGGGEQFF	TGTGCCAGCAGTTACTCCTCTAGCGGGGGGGGTGAGCAGTTCTTC
NA	TRBV6-4	TRBD1	TRBJ2-2	CASSPTGGRRTGELFF	TGTGCCAGCAGTCCGACAGGGGGCCGTAGAACCGGGGAGCTGTTTTTT
few	TRBV5-1	TRBD2	TRBJ2-7	CASSPARTSVTPSYEQYF	TGCGCCAGCAGCCCGGCCCGGACTAGCGTCACACCATCCTACGAGCAGTACTTC
few	TRBV9	NA	TRBJ1-6	CASSVGGSRGNSPLHF	TGTGCCAGCAGCGTAGGGGGGAGCAGGGGTAATTCACCCCTCCACTTT
NA	TRBV20-1	NA	TRBJ1-6	CSAAGQPYNSPLHF	TGCAGTGCTGCGGGGCAGCCCTATAATTCACCCCTCCACTTT
NA	TRBV24-1	NA	TRBJ2-1	CATGTGYNEQFF	TGTGCCACCGGAACAGGGTACAATGAGCAGTTCTTC
few	TRBV6-4	NA	TRBJ2-1	CASSVEGQGSEQFF	TGTGCCAGCAGCGTCGAGGGGCAGGGAAGTGAGCAGTTCTTC
few	TRBV3-1	NA	TRBJ2-1	CASSRGLSEQFF	TGTGCCAGCAGCCGGGGGTTGAGTGAGCAGTTCTTC
many	TRBV7-9	NA	TRBJ2-3	CASSWGNTDTQYF	TGTGCCAGCTCTTGGGGAAACACAGATACGCAGTATTTT
few	TRBV21-1	NA	TRBJ1-5	CASSKERGPQHF	TGTGCCAGCAGCAAAGAACGGGGGCCCCAGCATTTT
few	TRBV29-1	TRBD1	TRBJ1-2	CSVADRGTEANYGYTF	TGCAGCGTTGCGGACAGGGGGACGGAGGCTAACTATGGCTACACCTTC